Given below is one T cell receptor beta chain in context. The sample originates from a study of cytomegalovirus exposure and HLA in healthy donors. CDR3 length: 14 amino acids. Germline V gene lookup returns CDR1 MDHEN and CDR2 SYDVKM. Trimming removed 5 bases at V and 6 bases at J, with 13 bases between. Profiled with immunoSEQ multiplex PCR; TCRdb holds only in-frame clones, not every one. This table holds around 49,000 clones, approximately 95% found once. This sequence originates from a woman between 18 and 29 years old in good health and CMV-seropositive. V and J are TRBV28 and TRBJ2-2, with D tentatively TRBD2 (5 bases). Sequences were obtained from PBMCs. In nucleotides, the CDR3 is TGTGCCAGCAGTCCCACTAGTTTCGCCGGGGAGCTGTTTTTT. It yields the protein CASSPTSFAGELFF.